Given below is one T cell receptor (beta chain) in context. Its antigen is unidentified. From the reads, TCRdb called clonotypes with MiXCR, one entry per CDR3 protein. The table records hundreds of thousands of distinct CDR3 sequences, approximately 24% of them present only once. This sample stems from a study of T cell repertoires in cytomegalovirus infection. In the study overall: Matching HLA type and CMV infection were both indicated by public TCR beta signatures. Points from the study as a whole: Frequencies of public TCR beta families were cumulated, and this identified carriers of CMV plus the relevant HLA. HLA-C-restricted CMV clonotypes gave the most frequent clonotype in two of eight donors.

The CDR3 runs to 15 residues. Between the trimmed V and J ends, which lost 6 bases and 1 base, there was a span of 18 bases. Germline assignment: CDR1 SQVTM and CDR2 ANQGSEA. The sample consisted of CD8+ T cells from PBMCs. The V call is TRBV29-1, the J call TRBJ1-2; tentative D call: TRBD1 (5 bases). This receptor was obtained from a human donor in good health (CMV status not recorded). Some clones in this sample may be carry-over from other donors' samples. In DNA, the CDR3 is TGCAGCGTCTCAGGGCTTCCATTCGATAACTATGGCTACACCTTC. Protein product: CSVSGLPFDNYGYTF.